Below are 23 T cell receptor beta chains sequenced from a single sample in a study of blood T cell repertoires in COVID-19. Method: immunoSEQ multiplex PCR; TCRdb's copy keeps in-frame clones and lacks some. The sample consists of about 400,000 clones, about 89% of them appearing once. Input material: PBMCs or T cells enriched from blood (not recorded which). All receptors come from a man aged 40-49 years in a cohort exposed to, infected with or recovered from COVID-19 (not recorded which).

The chain joins TRBV5-1 to TRBJ2-1; 12 bases agree with TRBD2. CDR3 length equals 15 residues. V gave up 3 bases and J gave up 5 bases; unmatched junction bases: 3. Germline values: CDR1 SGHRS, CDR2 YFSETQ. The CDR3, as DNA: TGCGCCAGCAGCTCGGGACTAGCGGGTCACAATGAGCAGTTCTTC. Translation: CASSSGLAGHNEQFF.

This chain connects TRBV6-1 to TRBJ2-1; maybe TRBD2 (5 bases). The germline CDR1 and CDR2 sequences are MNHNS and SASEGT. V was trimmed by 4 bases and J by 6 bases, leaving 19 bases between them. CDR3 length: 16 residues. The CDR3: CASSAREQSVSNEQFF. The CDR3 DNA is TGTGCCAGCAGTGCGAGGGAACAGTCGGTGTCCAATGAGCAGTTCTTC.

The chain employs TRBV4-1 and TRBJ2-5; tentative D call: TRBD2 (6 bases). Trimming took off 0 bases at V and 5 bases at J, with 10 bases between the two ends. Germline CDR1 reads MGHRA; CDR2 reads YSYEKL. This CDR3 is built from 14 residues. The CDR3 region has the DNA TGCGCCAGCAGCCAAGAGCTAGCGCGGGAGACCCAGTACTTC. Its protein is CASSQELARETQYF.

The chain links TRBV2 to TRBJ2-7, with TRBD2 matching 9 bases. The CDR3 spans 14 residues. The ends lost 0 bases at V and 13 bases at J; junction bases unmatched: 10. Germline CDR1 is SNHLY and CDR2 is FYNNEI. CDR3 region: CASSEAQPGLAYYF. CDR3 sequence (DNA): TGTGCCAGCAGTGAAGCACAACCGGGACTAGCATACTACTTC.

The chain recombines TRBV10-3 with TRBJ2-1; D may be TRBD2 (7 bases). Deletions cut 4 bases from V and 8 bases from J, with 21 bases between. The CDR3 is made up of 16 amino acids. CDR1 is ENHRY and CDR2 is SYGVKD in the germline V gene. CDR3 residues: CAISAKQGGPSDEQFF. CDR3 bases: TGTGCCATCAGTGCCAAACAGGGAGGGCCTTCCGATGAGCAGTTCTTC.

CDR3 DNA sequence: TGTGCCAGCAGCTCGGACAGCACTAGCACAGATACGCAGTATTTT. Protein product: CASSSDSTSTDTQYF. The V and J genes are TRBV27 and TRBJ2-3; weak D call: TRBD1 (6 bases). V lost 6 bases and J lost 0, with 13 bases in between. The CDR3 has 15 amino acids. Germline V CDR1 and CDR2: MNHEY, SMNVEV (reference sequence).

This clone was seen a handful of times. This rearrangement joins TRBV6-2 or TRBV6-3 to TRBJ2-7; the D gene is possibly TRBD1 (6 bases). The CDR3 loop spans 12 amino acids. V lost 4 bases to trimming and J lost 3 bases, with 7 bases between them. Germline CDR1 reads MNHEY; CDR2 reads SVGEGT. For the CDR3, the DNA is TGTGCCAGCAGTTCACAGGGCTACGAGCAGTACTTC. It codes for CASSSQGYEQYF.

The chain carries TRBV24-1 and TRBJ1-5, with D possibly TRBD1 on 6 matching bases. The CDR3 loop spans 14 amino acids. V was pared by 9 bases and J by 6 bases, with 17 bases between. The germline V gene encodes CDR1 KGHDR and CDR2 SFDVKD. The CDR3 region has the DNA TGTGCCACCCAGGCGTCAGGGGAAGGTCAGCCCCAGCATTTT. Translated, it gives CATQASGEGQPQHF.

The chain has TRBV7-9 and TRBJ1-6; 7 bases match TRBD1. Per the germline V gene, CDR1 is SEHNR and CDR2 is FQNEAQ (reference sequence). The CDR3 runs to 14 residues. The ends lost 5 bases at V and 9 bases at J; junction bases unmatched: 7. The chain's CDR3 is CASSPQGPISPLHF. In DNA form, the CDR3 reads TGTGCCAGCAGCCCACAGGGGCCCATTTCACCCCTCCACTTT. Together with reference TRBV7-9 and TRBJ1-6, the CDR3 gives the full variable domain: DTGVSQNPRHKITKRGQNVTFRCDPISEHNRLYWYRQTLGQGPEFLTYFQNEAQLEKSRLLSDRFSAERPKGSFSTLEIQRTEQGDSAMYLCASSPQGPISPLHFGNGTRLTVT.

A few counts support this clone. The V call is TRBV27, the J call TRBJ1-6, with 7 bases matching TRBD1. Germline lookup yields CDR1 MNHEY and CDR2 SMNVEV (reference sequence). CDR3 length: 16 amino acids. Trimming removed 6 bases from V and 7 bases from J; junction bases left unmatched: 12. The DNA of the CDR3 is TGTGCCAGCAGCCTAGGACAGGAGATAGGGAATTCACCCCTCCACTTT. It yields the protein CASSLGQEIGNSPLHF.

This chain connects TRBV28 to TRBJ1-6; weak D call: TRBD1 (5 bases). CDR3 size: 15 residues. The ends were cut back, 10 bases at V and 5 bases at J, with 18 bases in the middle. The germline gives CDR1 MDHEN, CDR2 SYDVKM. The CDR3 DNA reads TGTGCCACCCTCCCCGGGGGTAGGGATAATTCACCCCTCCACTTT. Protein: CATLPGGRDNSPLHF.

This chain joins TRBV14 and TRBJ2-1; TRBD1 agrees at 10 bases. The V and J ends lost 4 bases and 5 bases, in that order; junction bases with no gene match: 5. This CDR3 spans 15 amino acids. Germline values: CDR1 SGHDN, CDR2 FVKESK. The CDR3 sequence is CASSLGTGAHNEQFF. The CDR3 DNA is TGTGCCAGCAGCCTCGGGACAGGGGCGCACAATGAGCAGTTCTTC.

The gene calls are TRBV4-1 and TRBJ2-5; TRBD1 matches at 7 bases. CDR1 is MGHRA, CDR2 YSYEKL, per germline. Trimming removed 1 base from V and 5 bases from J; junction bases left unmatched: 7. The CDR3 has 15 amino acids. The CDR3 DNA sequence: TGCGCCAGCAGCCAAGCCGGGACAGAAAGTGAGACCCAGTACTTC. It encodes CASSQAGTESETQYF.

The chain recombines TRBV30 with TRBJ2-3; D call uncertain. Germline V gene sequence: CDR1 GTSNPN, CDR2 SVGIG (reference sequence). CDR3 length: 12 residues. Trimming took off 5 bases at V and 4 bases at J, with 10 bases between the two ends. The CDR3 bases are TGTGCCTGGGCAAGAACAGCAGATACGCAGTATTTT. This gives the protein CAWARTADTQYF.

CDR3 in DNA: TGCAGCCTGCGGGGCGGGAGAGCAGATACGCAGTATTTT. This encodes CSLRGGRADTQYF. The chain employs TRBV29-1 and TRBJ2-3; TRBD2 aligns across 7 bases. This CDR3 has 13 residues. V lost 8 bases and J lost 4; bases outside the gene matches: 9. CDR1 is SQVTM and CDR2 is ANQGSEA in the germline V gene.

The CDR3 region is CASRPVQKTGVYEQYF. The DNA of the CDR3 is TGTGCCAGCAGACCCGTACAAAAGACAGGGGTCTACGAGCAGTACTTC. V is TRBV28 and J is TRBJ2-7, with TRBD1 matching over 8 bases. Germline V gene lookup returns CDR1 MDHEN and CDR2 SYDVKM. The CDR3 contains 16 residues. The V and J ends lost 6 bases and 3 bases, in that order; junction bases with no gene match: 13.

This clone was seen a few times. The chain combines TRBV7-8 with TRBJ1-4; 7 nucleotides agree with TRBD1. Germline CDR1 SGHVS, CDR2 FQNEAQ. V dropped 0 bases and J dropped 7; count of bases not matched to a gene: 5. The CDR3 has 15 amino acids. The CDR3 nucleotides are TGTGCCAGCAGCTTAGCGAGGGGGCGGCTTGAAAAACTGTTTTTT. As protein: CASSLARGRLEKLFF.

The genes are TRBV15 and TRBJ2-7; D not resolved. The CDR3 spans 13 residues. Germline CDR1 LNHNV, CDR2 YYDKDF (reference sequence). V shed 0 bases and J shed 4 bases, with 7 bases lying between them. This CDR3 reads CATSRDVNYEQYF. Written as DNA, the CDR3 is TGTGCCACCAGCAGAGACGTAAATTACGAGCAGTACTTC.

The V gene is TRBV2, the J gene TRBJ2-7, with D unclear. Per the germline V gene, CDR1 is SNHLY and CDR2 is FYNNEI. V was cut by 2 bases and J by 0 bases, with 8 bases left in between. The CDR3 covers 14 residues. CDR3 bases: TGTGCCAGCAGTGAAATGTTAATCTCCTACGAGCAGTACTTC. It yields the protein CASSEMLISYEQYF.

V usage is TRBV4-1 and J usage is TRBJ2-5; D unclear. The CDR3 is 13 amino acids. Germline lookup yields CDR1 MGHRA and CDR2 YSYEKL. The V end lost 3 bases, the J end lost 3 bases, and 8 bases lay between the germline ends. This CDR3 reads CASSHPPEETQYF. DNA for the CDR3: TGCGCCAGCAGCCATCCTCCCGAAGAGACCCAGTACTTC.

This clone was detected once. The chain carries TRBV7-3 and TRBJ2-3, with D possibly matching TRBD1 (5 bases). The CDR3 totals 14 residues. Germline V gene data show CDR1 as SGHTA and CDR2 as FQGTGA. Between the trimmed V and J ends, which lost 3 bases and 4 bases, there was a span of 11 bases. The CDR3 sequence: CASSFSRAPDTQYF. In nucleotides, the CDR3 is TGTGCCAGCAGCTTCTCCAGGGCCCCAGATACGCAGTATTTT.

V gene TRBV5-1 combines with J gene TRBJ1-3; 8 nucleotides line up with TRBD1. The CDR3 spans 17 residues. Per the germline V gene, CDR1 is SGHRS and CDR2 is YFSETQ. The V segment lost 3 bases and the J segment 4 bases; nucleotides outside the gene matches: 12. The CDR3 protein is CASSYQSPGGKGNTIYF. The DNA of the CDR3 is TGCGCCAGCAGCTATCAAAGCCCAGGGGGCAAGGGAAACACCATATATTTT.

In regard to this clone: Other DNA sequences within the sample encode an identical CDR3. The rearrangement links TRBV18 to TRBJ1-4; 8 positions agree with TRBD1. This CDR3 has 15 amino acids. V was clipped by 1 base and J by 5 bases; unmatched bases: 3. Germline CDR1 reads KGHSH; CDR2 reads LQKENI. The CDR3 is CASSPRSGGNEKLFF. In nucleotides, the CDR3 is TGTGCCAGCTCACCACGTTCAGGGGGCAATGAAAAACTGTTTTTT.